These 27 T cell receptor beta chains came from one sample sequenced in a study of blood T cells in healthy people across ages. A second roughly 6 to 11 cycle PCR used barcoded and J-beta primers. TCRdb reprocessed the 5' RACE reads with MiXCR, giving one entry per CDR3 protein. The profile covers under 2,000,000 distinct CDR3 sequences, with less than 50% appearing a single time and around 2.1% taken by the ten largest. The material sequenced was blood. These receptors were obtained from a woman in her forties in good health.

CDR3 coding DNA: TGTGCCAGCAGTTACTCCGAAACTAGGGGGCCCACCTACAATGAGCAGTTCTTC. Protein: CASSYSETRGPTYNEQFF. V and J are TRBV6-5 and TRBJ2-1; 7 bases align to TRBD1. CDR3 length equals 18 residues. J was trimmed by 2 bases and V by 0 bases; bases with no gene match: 10. In germline, CDR1 is MNHEY, CDR2 SVGAGI.

The chain carries TRBV9 and TRBJ2-5; D is undetermined. Germline CDR1 is SGDLS and CDR2 is YYNGEE. Trimming took off 2 bases at V and 11 bases at J, with 13 bases between the two ends. This CDR3 region has 12 residues. This CDR3 is CASSVGFDEQYF. CDR3 coding DNA: TGTGCCAGCAGCGTTGGGTTCGATGAGCAGTACTTC.

V usage is TRBV7-2 and J usage is TRBJ2-1, with 7 bases aligning to TRBD2. CDR1 is SGHTA and CDR2 is FQGNSA in the germline V gene. J lost 0 bases, V lost 1 base, and 9 bases had no gene match. There are 18 residues in the CDR3. Here the CDR3 DNA reads TGTGCCAGCAGCTTAGGGAGGGGCGGGGGTCTCTCCTACAATGAGCAGTTCTTC. It encodes CASSLGRGGGLSYNEQFF.

This rearrangement joins TRBV7-9 to TRBJ1-2; D not resolved. The CDR3 is 15 amino acids. Per germline, CDR1 SEHNR and CDR2 FQNEAQ (reference sequence). Trimming took off 1 base at V and 5 bases at J, with 14 bases between the two ends. In DNA form, the CDR3 reads TGTGCCAGCAGCTTAGTTGCGTGGCATAATTATGGCTACACCTTC. Protein: CASSLVAWHNYGYTF.

The V and J genes are TRBV4-1 and TRBJ2-3, with D perhaps TRBD2 (7 bases). Germline V gene lookup returns CDR1 MGHRA and CDR2 YSYEKL. The CDR3 has 15 residues. The V end lost 8 bases, the J end lost 2 bases, and 17 bases lay between the germline ends. This CDR3 reads CASRGFGGLTDTQYF. DNA of the CDR3: TGCGCCAGCCGGGGTTTCGGGGGGCTCACAGATACGCAGTATTTT.

This chain connects TRBV11-2 to TRBJ1-4, with D unclear. The V gene's germline CDR1 is SGHAT and CDR2 FQNNGV. The CDR3 is made up of 15 amino acids. V dropped 3 bases and J dropped 0 bases, with 8 bases sitting between them. CDR3 in DNA: TGTGCCAGCAGCTTCGGCGGGACAACTAATGAAAAACTGTTTTTT. Residues: CASSFGGTTNEKLFF.

This chain uses TRBV20-1 with TRBJ2-1; tentatively, D is TRBD2 (5 bases). The J call may be mistaken, given a closer DNA end match to TRBJ2-7. The CDR3 totals 13 residues. The germline CDR1 and CDR2 sequences are DFQATT and SNEGSKA (reference sequence). The CDR3 spells CSASKLASYEQYF. Written as DNA, the CDR3 is TGCAGTGCCAGTAAATTGGCTAGCTATGAGCAGTACTTC.

The genes are TRBV28 and TRBJ1-6; unclear D gene. The CDR3 has 11 residues. Germline CDR1 and CDR2: MDHEN and SYDVKM. V dropped 8 bases and J dropped 7 bases, with 6 bases sitting between them. The CDR3 protein is CASGYNSPLHF. The CDR3 DNA follows: TGTGCCAGCGGGTACAATTCACCCCTCCACTTT.

This rearrangement joins TRBV11-3 to TRBJ2-5, with 10 bases aligning to TRBD2. Germline V CDR1 and CDR2: SGHNT, YENEEA. V dropped 3 bases and J dropped 6; count of bases not matched to a gene: 7. This CDR3 has 15 residues. CDR3 DNA sequence: TGTGCCAGCAGCTTCTCGGGACTAGCGATGCAGACCCAGTACTTC. It codes for CASSFSGLAMQTQYF.

This clonotype was observed a few times. This sequence joins TRBV28 and TRBJ1-2; D uncertain. This CDR3 has 12 residues. V dropped 7 bases and J dropped 2 bases, with 8 bases sitting between them. The germline V gene has CDR1 MDHEN and CDR2 SYDVKM. CDR3 nucleotide sequence: TGTGCCAGCACTGGACGGAACTATGGCTACACCTTC. Protein sequence: CASTGRNYGYTF.

This chain connects TRBV20-1 to TRBJ1-4; D uncertain. Looked up from germline, CDR1 is DFQATT and CDR2 is SNEGSKA (reference sequence). Trimming pared 0 bases from V and 8 bases from J, leaving 13 bases between. The CDR3 consists of 14 residues. For the CDR3, the DNA is TGCAGTGCTAGAGATCGGCTAACCGTAGAAAAACTGTTTTTT. It yields the protein CSARDRLTVEKLFF.

This clonotype was picked up a small number of times. The V and J genes are TRBV9 and TRBJ2-5; 8 bases align to TRBD2. CDR1 is SGDLS and CDR2 is YYNGEE in the germline V gene. V lost 0 bases, J lost 4 bases, and 5 bases stayed unmatched. The CDR3 has 15 amino acids. The CDR3 sequence: CASSVASGGGETQYF. In DNA form, the CDR3 reads TGTGCCAGCAGCGTAGCTTCGGGGGGGGGAGAGACCCAGTACTTC.

A note on this clonotype: One end of the junction is discordant with germline, which a read error may explain. V and J are TRBV5-5 and TRBJ2-5, with 12 nucleotides matching TRBD1. The germline V gene has CDR1 SGHKS and CDR2 YYEKEE (reference sequence). CDR3 size: 16 residues. CDR3 in amino acids: CASSFTGQGAQKTQYF. The CDR3, as DNA: TGTGCCAGCAGCTTTACGGGACAGGGGGCCCAAAAGACCCAGTACTTC.

The rearrangement uses TRBV5-1 and TRBJ2-3; the match to TRBD2 covers 9 bases. The V segment lost 0 bases and the J segment 4 bases; nucleotides outside the gene matches: 6. Germline lookup yields CDR1 SGHRS and CDR2 YFSETQ. The CDR3 length is 16 residues. DNA for the CDR3: TGCGCCAGCAGCTTGGACCGCGGGAGGGCCCCAGATACGCAGTATTTT. Amino acids: CASSLDRGRAPDTQYF.

This clonotype was observed a handful of times. The chain recombines TRBV5-6 with TRBJ2-1, with D tentatively TRBD1 (5 bases). Germline V lookup: CDR1 SGHDT, CDR2 YYEEEE. The V end was cut by 0 bases, the J end by 7 bases, with 11 bases between. The CDR3 covers 14 residues. CDR3 DNA sequence: TGTGCCAGCAGCTTGGTGGCCAGGGTGAATGAGCAGTTCTTC. It encodes CASSLVARVNEQFF.

V and J are TRBV4-3 and TRBJ2-7; D tentatively fits TRBD1 or TRBD2 (5 bases each). Germline CDR1 LGHNA, CDR2 YSLEER. Trimming stripped 5 bases from V and 7 bases from J, with 21 bases between. The CDR3 has 15 residues. In DNA form, the CDR3 reads TGCGCCAGCAGCGGATTCCCCAGGGAGTCTGGGGAGCAGTACTTC. Its translation: CASSGFPRESGEQYF.

Many counts were recorded for this clonotype. The chain is built from TRBV24-1 and TRBJ2-5, with a weak D call TRBD2 (5 bases). V was cut by 12 bases and J by 1 base, with 14 bases left in between. This CDR3 contains 13 residues. CDR1 is KGHDR and CDR2 is SFDVKD in the germline V gene. The CDR3 DNA reads as TGTGCCGCCCAGAGGGAGATCCAAGAGACCCAGTACTTC. This gives the protein CAAQREIQETQYF.

The V call is TRBV6-5, the J call TRBJ2-1; D possibly corresponds to TRBD1 (5 bases). The J call could be wrong; TRBJ2-7 is a better fit for the DNA end. Per the germline V gene, CDR1 is MNHEY and CDR2 is SVGAGI. The CDR3 spans 19 residues. CDR3 amino acids: CASSYLPGIYSSSYNEQYF. The CDR3 DNA reads TGTGCCAGCAGTTACCTTCCAGGGATTTATTCAAGCTCCTACAATGAGCAGTACTTC.

This sequence joins TRBV7-9 and TRBJ2-5; no clear D. V was pared by 4 bases and J by 1 base, with 16 bases between. Germline V gene data show CDR1 as SEHNR and CDR2 as FQNEAQ (reference sequence). This CDR3 region has 16 residues. CDR3 sequence (DNA): TGTGCCAGCAGCTCCGTGACTCAGTTGCCCCAAGAGACCCAGTACTTC. It yields the protein CASSSVTQLPQETQYF. Filled out from reference TRBV7-9 and TRBJ2-5, the complete variable domain reads DTGVSQNPRHKITKRGQNVTFRCDPISEHNRLYWYRQTLGQGPEFLTYFQNEAQLEKSRLLSDRFSAERPKGSFSTLEIQRTEQGDSAMYLCASSSVTQLPQETQYFGPGTRLLVL.

This clonotype was recorded once. The chain recombines TRBV4-1 with TRBJ1-1; 7 nucleotides align to TRBD1. J gave up 8 bases and V 1 base, and 4 bases lay outside the gene matches. CDR1 and CDR2 from the germline V gene are MGHRA and YSYEKL. This CDR3 region has 13 residues. DNA for the CDR3: TGCGCCAGCAGCCAAGTGGGACAGCCGGAAGCTTTCTTT. Translating gives CASSQVGQPEAFF.

Written as DNA, the CDR3 is TGCAGTGCTAGGGGGGATGGTGGTCAGGGCTACGAGCAGTACTTC. Its protein product is CSARGDGGQGYEQYF. The chain couples TRBV20-1 to TRBJ2-7; D may be TRBD1 or TRBD2 (5 bases each). Between the trimmed V and J ends, which lost 3 bases and 3 bases, there was a span of 18 bases. Germline CDR1 reads DFQATT; CDR2 reads SNEGSKA (reference sequence). The CDR3 has 15 amino acids.

This clonotype was detected a few times. CDR3 in DNA: TGTGCCAGCAGTACTACAGCATCTGGGGCCAACGTCCTGACTTTC. This encodes CASSTTASGANVLTF. This sequence joins TRBV6-2 or TRBV6-3 and TRBJ2-6; no firm D call. The CDR3 totals 15 residues. The ends were cut back, 5 bases at V and 1 base at J, with 9 bases in the middle. The germline CDR1 and CDR2 sequences are MNHEY and SVGEGT.

This clonotype appeared a few times. The chain couples TRBV12-3 or TRBV12-4 to TRBJ2-7; no clear D. The CDR3 sequence is 13 residues long. V was trimmed by 2 bases and J by 5 bases, leaving 10 bases between them. CDR3 in DNA: TGTGCCAGCAGTTTACTTTCTAGGGACGAGCAGTACTTC. This translates into CASSLLSRDEQYF.

The chain combines TRBV6-5 with TRBJ2-1; D not resolved. The germline V and J ends were trimmed by 1 base and 6 bases, with 7 bases remaining between them. The CDR3 loop spans 13 amino acids. Looked up from germline, CDR1 is MNHEY and CDR2 is SVGAGI. The CDR3 loop reads CASSYLGRNEQFF. The CDR3 DNA is TGTGCCAGCAGTTACTTGGGCCGCAATGAGCAGTTCTTC.

J is TRBJ1-2 and V is TRBV7-2; TRBD1 might be the D (6 bases). CDR3 length: 15 residues. CDR1 SGHTA and CDR2 FQGNSA come from the germline V gene. V was cut by 5 bases and J by 2 bases, with 15 bases left in between. CDR3 amino acids: CASSRDTPANYGYTF. The CDR3 DNA reads as TGTGCCAGCAGCCGGGACACGCCGGCCAACTATGGCTACACCTTC.

About this clonotype: The junction departs from germline at one end; a sequencing error may be responsible. The chain links TRBV11-1 to TRBJ2-1, with D possibly TRBD1 on 6 matching bases. The CDR3 totals 16 residues. Per the germline V gene, CDR1 is SGHAT and CDR2 is FQDESV (reference sequence). Here the CDR3 reads CASSLKAGVYYNEQFF. In DNA form, the CDR3 reads TGCGCCAGCAGTCTAAAGGCAGGGGTTTACTACAATGAGCAGTTCTTC.

This clonotype was detected only a few times. The chain is built from TRBV7-9 and TRBJ2-1, with 9 bases fitting TRBD1. Trimming took 5 bases from V and 7 from J; bases not matched to a gene: 6. Germline CDR1 is SEHNR and CDR2 is FQNEAQ (reference sequence). This CDR3 region has 14 residues. DNA for the CDR3: TGTGCCAGCAGCATCCTGGACAGGGGAAATGAGCAGTTCTTC. This translates into CASSILDRGNEQFF. Variable domain in full (rest from reference TRBV7-9 and TRBJ2-1): DTGVSQNPRHKITKRGQNVTFRCDPISEHNRLYWYRQTLGQGPEFLTYFQNEAQLEKSRLLSDRFSAERPKGSFSTLEIQRTEQGDSAMYLCASSILDRGNEQFFGPGTRLTVL.